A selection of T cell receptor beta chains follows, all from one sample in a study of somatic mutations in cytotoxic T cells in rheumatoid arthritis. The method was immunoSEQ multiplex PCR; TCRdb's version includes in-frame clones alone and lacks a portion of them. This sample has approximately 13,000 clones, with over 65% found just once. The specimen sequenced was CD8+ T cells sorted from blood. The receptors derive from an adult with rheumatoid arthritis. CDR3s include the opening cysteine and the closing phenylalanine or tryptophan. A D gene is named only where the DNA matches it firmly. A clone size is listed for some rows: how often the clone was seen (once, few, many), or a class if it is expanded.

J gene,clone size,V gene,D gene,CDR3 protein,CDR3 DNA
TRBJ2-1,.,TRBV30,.,CATNGGTLSYNEQFF,TGTGCCACAAACGGGGGGACACTCTCCTACAATGAGCAGTTCTTC
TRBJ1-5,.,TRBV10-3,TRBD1,CAINAGDRGDQPQHF,TGTGCCATCAATGCAGGAGACAGGGGTGATCAGCCCCAGCATTTT
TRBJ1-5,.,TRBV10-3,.,CAISDPGSMDNQPQHF,TGTGCCATCAGTGACCCGGGCAGCATGGACAATCAGCCCCAGCATTTT
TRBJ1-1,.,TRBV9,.,CASSVEGSNTEAFF,TGTGCCAGCAGCGTAGAAGGGTCGAACACTGAAGCTTTCTTT
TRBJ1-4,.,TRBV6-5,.,CASSYTRATNEKLFF,TGTGCCAGCAGTTACACCCGGGCAACTAATGAAAAACTGTTTTTT
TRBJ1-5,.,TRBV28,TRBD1,CASSSRTGDQPQHF,TGTGCCAGCAGTAGTAGGACAGGGGATCAGCCCCAGCATTTT
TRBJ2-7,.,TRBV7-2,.,CASSLLRIPYEQYF,TGTGCCAGCAGCCTCCTTCGGATACCCTACGAGCAGTACTTC
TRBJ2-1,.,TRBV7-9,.,CASSFSEQFF,TGTGCCAGCAGCTTTAGTGAGCAGTTCTTC
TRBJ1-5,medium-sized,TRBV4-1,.,CASSQGPGSQPQHF,TGCGCCAGCAGCCAAGGTCCGGGTTCTCAGCCCCAGCATTTT
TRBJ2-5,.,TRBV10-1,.,CASSQGPKETQYF,TGCGCCAGCAGTCAGGGACCTAAGGAGACCCAGTACTTC
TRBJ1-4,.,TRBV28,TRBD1,CASSSRAGRQGATNEKLFF,TGTGCCAGCAGTTCCCGGGCCGGACGACAGGGTGCAACTAATGAAAAACTGTTTTTT
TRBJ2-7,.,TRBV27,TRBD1,CASSLVGQGSYEQYF,TGTGCCAGCAGTTTAGTGGGACAGGGTTCCTACGAGCAGTACTTC
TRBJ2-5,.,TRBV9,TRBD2,CASSVSSGAPETQYF,TGTGCCAGCAGCGTCTCTAGCGGGGCCCCCGAGACCCAGTACTTC
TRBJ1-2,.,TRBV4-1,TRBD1,CASSHTTGTANGYTF,TGCGCCAGCAGCCACACCACCGGGACAGCGAATGGCTACACCTTC
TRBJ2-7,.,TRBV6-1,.,CASTLSPDSPYEQYF,TGTGCCAGCACCTTGAGTCCGGACAGTCCTTACGAGCAGTACTTC